This paragraph reports one T cell receptor beta chain. Its antigen is unknown. This entry belongs to a study of OX40 agonist ivuxolimab in advanced cancers. In the study overall: Two patients with cutaneous melanoma and one with hepatocellular carcinoma, three in total, showed partial responses.

Libraries were prepared by immunoSEQ multiplex PCR; TCRdb keeps only in-frame clonotypes and omits some of them. The sample holds 52,000 or so clones, 84% seen once. The study, taken as a whole, reports: With doses of 0.1 to 3.0 mg/kg, CD4+ and CD8+ blood T cells had undergone clonal expansion by week 6.

Baseline was the first blood sampling point, followed by cycle 4 day 1 and cycle 7 day 1. The sample in question was CD4+ or CD8+ T cells sorted from blood, obtained in a trial of the OX40 agonist ivuxolimab. The receptor's source is an adult with an advanced solid tumor such as melanoma, head and neck, liver or kidney cancer.

In DNA, the CDR3 is TGTGCCAGCAGTTACCTCGACAGGGGCCACGAGCAGTACTTC. It translates to CASSYLDRGHEQYF. The rearrangement joins TRBV6-5 to TRBJ2-7; 8 bases align to TRBD1. Unmatched junction bases numbered 5, after V lost 2 bases and J lost 5 bases. Germline V gene lookup returns CDR1 MNHEY and CDR2 SVGAGI. The CDR3 is 14 amino acids.